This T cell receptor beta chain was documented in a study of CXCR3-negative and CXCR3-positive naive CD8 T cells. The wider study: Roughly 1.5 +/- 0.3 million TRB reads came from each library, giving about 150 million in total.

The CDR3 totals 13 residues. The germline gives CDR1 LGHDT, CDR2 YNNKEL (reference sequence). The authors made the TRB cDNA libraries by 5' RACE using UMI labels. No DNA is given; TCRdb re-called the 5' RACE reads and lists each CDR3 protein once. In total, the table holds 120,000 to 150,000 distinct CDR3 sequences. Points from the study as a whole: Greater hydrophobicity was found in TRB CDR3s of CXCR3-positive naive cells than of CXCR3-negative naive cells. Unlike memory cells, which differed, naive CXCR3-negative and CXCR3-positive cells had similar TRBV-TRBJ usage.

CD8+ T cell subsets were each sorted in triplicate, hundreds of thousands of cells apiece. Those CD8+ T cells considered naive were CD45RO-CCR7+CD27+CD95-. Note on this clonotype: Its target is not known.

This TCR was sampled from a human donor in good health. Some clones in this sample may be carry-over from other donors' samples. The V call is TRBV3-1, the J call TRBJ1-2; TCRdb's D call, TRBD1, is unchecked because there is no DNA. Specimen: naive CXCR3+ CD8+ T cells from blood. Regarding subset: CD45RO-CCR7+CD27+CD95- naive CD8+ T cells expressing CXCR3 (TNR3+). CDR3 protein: CASSPDNHYGYTF.